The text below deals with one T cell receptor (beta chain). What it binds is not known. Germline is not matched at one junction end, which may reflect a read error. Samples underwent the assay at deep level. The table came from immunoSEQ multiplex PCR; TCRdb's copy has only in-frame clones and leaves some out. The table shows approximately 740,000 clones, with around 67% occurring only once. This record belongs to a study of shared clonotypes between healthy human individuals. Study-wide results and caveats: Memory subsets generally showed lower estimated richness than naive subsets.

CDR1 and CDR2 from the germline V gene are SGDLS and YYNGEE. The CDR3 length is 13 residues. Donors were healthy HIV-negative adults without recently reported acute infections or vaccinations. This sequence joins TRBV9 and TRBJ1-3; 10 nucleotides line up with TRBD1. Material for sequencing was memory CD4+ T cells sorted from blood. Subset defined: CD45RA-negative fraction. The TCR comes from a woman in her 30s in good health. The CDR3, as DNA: TGTGCCAGCAGCGTACTCGGGACAGGGGCTAAGGTTTTT. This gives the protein CASSVLGTGAKVF.